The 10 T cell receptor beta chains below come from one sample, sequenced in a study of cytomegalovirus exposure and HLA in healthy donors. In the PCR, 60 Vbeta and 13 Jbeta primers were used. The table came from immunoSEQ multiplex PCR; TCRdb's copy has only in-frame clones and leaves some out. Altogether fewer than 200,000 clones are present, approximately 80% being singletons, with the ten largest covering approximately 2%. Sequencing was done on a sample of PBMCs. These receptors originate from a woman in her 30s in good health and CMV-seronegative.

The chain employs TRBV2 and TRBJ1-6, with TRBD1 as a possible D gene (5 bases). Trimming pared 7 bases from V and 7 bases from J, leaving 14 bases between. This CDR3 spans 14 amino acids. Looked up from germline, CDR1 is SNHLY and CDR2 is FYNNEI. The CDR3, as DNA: TGTGCCAGCAATAGGGGCAGGACCAATTCACCCCTCCACTTT. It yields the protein CASNRGRTNSPLHF.

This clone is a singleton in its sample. In DNA form, the CDR3 reads TGCAGCGTTAGGGGGACTAGCGGGAGCTCCGAGCAGTACTTC. This gives the protein CSVRGTSGSSEQYF. V is TRBV29-1 and J is TRBJ2-7; TRBD2 agrees at 14 bases. Germline lookup yields CDR1 SQVTM and CDR2 ANQGSEA. This CDR3 contains 14 residues. The V segment lost 5 bases and the J segment 6 bases; nucleotides outside the gene matches: 6.

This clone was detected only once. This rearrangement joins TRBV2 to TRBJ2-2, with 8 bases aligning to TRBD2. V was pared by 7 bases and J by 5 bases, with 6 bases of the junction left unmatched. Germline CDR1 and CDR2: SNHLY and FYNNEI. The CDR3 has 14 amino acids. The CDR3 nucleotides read TGTGCCAGCATCTGGACTAGCCAAACCGGGGAGCTGTTTTTT. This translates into CASIWTSQTGELFF. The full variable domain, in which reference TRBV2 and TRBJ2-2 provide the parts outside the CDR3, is EPEVTQTPSHQVTQMGQEVILRCVPISNHLYFYWYRQILGQKVEFLVSFYNNEISEKSEIFDDQFSVERPDGSNFTLKIRSTKLEDSAMYFCASIWTSQTGELFFGEGSRLTVL.

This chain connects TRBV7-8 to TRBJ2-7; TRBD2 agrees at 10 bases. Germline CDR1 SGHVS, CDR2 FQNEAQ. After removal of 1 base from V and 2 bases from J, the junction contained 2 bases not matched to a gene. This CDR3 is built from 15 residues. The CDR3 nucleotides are TGTGCCAGCAGCTTAGGTAGCGGGGGGACCTACGAGCAGTACTTC. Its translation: CASSLGSGGTYEQYF.

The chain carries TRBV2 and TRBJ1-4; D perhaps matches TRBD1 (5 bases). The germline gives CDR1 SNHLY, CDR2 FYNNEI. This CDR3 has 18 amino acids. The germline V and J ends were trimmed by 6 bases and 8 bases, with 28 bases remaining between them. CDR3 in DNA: TGTGCCAGCAGGGGCACCGGGACTCGACTAAGTTATCGGGAAAAACTGTTTTTT. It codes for CASRGTGTRLSYREKLFF.

The CDR3 loop is CATSREGTYHEQFF. DNA for the CDR3: TGTGCCACCAGCAGAGAGGGGACATACCATGAGCAGTTCTTC. The chain recombines TRBV15 with TRBJ2-1; possibly TRBD1 for D (6 bases). The V end was cut by 0 bases, the J end by 8 bases, with 11 bases between. Germline V gene sequence: CDR1 LNHNV, CDR2 YYDKDF (reference sequence). This CDR3 is built from 14 residues. Variable domain in full (rest from reference TRBV15 and TRBJ2-1): DAMVIQNPRYQVTQFGKPVTLSCSQTLNHNVMYWYQQKSSQAPKLLFHYYDKDFNNEADTPDNFQSRRPNTSFCFLDIRSPGLGDTAMYLCATSREGTYHEQFFGPGTRLTVL.

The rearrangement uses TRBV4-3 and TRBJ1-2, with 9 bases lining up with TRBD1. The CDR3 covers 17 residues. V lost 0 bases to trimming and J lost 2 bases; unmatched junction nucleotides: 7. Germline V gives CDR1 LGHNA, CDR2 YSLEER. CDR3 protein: CASSQERTGVNNYGYTF. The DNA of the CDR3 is TGCGCCAGCAGCCAAGAGCGGACAGGGGTGAACAACTATGGCTACACCTTC.

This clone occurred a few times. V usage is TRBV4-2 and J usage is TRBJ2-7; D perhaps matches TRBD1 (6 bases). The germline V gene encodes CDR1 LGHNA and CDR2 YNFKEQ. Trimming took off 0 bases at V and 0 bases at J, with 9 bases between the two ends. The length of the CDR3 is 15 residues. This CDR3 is CASSQEMDSSYEQYF. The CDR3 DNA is TGTGCCAGCAGCCAAGAGATGGACAGCTCCTACGAGCAGTACTTC.

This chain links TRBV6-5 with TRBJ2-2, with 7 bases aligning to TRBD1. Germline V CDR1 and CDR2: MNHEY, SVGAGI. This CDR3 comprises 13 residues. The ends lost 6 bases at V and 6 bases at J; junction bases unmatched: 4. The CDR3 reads CASRLDRAGELFF. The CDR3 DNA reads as TGTGCCAGCAGACTCGACAGGGCCGGGGAGCTGTTTTTT.

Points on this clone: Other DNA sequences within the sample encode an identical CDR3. The chain's CDR3 is CAISGGSSYEQYF. The CDR3, as DNA: TGTGCCATCAGTGGAGGGAGCTCCTACGAGCAGTACTTC. The rearrangement joins TRBV10-3 to TRBJ2-7; D is perhaps TRBD2 (5 bases). CDR3 length equals 13 residues. Germline lookup yields CDR1 ENHRY and CDR2 SYGVKD. V dropped 4 bases and J dropped 0 bases, with 7 bases sitting between them.